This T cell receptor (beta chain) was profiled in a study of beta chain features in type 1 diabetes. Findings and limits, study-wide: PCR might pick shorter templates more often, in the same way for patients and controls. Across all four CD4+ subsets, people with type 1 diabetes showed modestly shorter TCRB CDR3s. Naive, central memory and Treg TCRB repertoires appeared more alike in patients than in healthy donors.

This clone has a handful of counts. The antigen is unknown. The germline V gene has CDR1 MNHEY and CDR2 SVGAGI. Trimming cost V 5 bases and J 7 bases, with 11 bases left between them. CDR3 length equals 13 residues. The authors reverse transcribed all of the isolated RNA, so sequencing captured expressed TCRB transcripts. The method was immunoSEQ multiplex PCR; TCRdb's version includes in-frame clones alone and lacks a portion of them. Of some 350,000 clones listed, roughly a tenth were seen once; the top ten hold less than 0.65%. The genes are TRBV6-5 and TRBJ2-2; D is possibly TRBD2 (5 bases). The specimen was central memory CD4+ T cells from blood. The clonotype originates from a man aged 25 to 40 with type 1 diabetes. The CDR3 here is CASSEAEGGELFF. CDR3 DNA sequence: TGTGCCAGCAGTGAAGCTGAGGGCGGGGAGCTGTTTTTT.